This passage covers 17 T cell receptor beta chains from one sample sequenced in a study of blood T cell repertoires in COVID-19. Libraries were prepared by immunoSEQ multiplex PCR; TCRdb keeps only in-frame clonotypes and omits some of them. The sample includes 400,000 to 550,000 clones, about 89% of them seen just once. Specimen: peripheral blood. The source of these receptors is a woman aged 25 to 39 with acute or convalescent COVID-19.

V usage is TRBV20-1 and J usage is TRBJ1-6, with unresolved D. Germline V gives CDR1 DFQATT, CDR2 SNEGSKA (reference sequence). The V end was cut by 3 bases, the J end by 8 bases, with 11 bases between. CDR3 size: 13 residues. The DNA of the CDR3 is TGCAGTGCTAGTTCCAGCGGACATTCACCCCTCCACTTT. It specifies CSASSSGHSPLHF.

J is TRBJ2-3 and V is TRBV2; no clear D. The V end lost 3 bases, the J end lost 1 base, and 11 bases lay between the germline ends. This CDR3 is 15 amino acids long. Germline CDR1 SNHLY, CDR2 FYNNEI. The CDR3 region has the DNA TGTGCCAGCAGTGATAACAGACCTCGCACAGATACGCAGTATTTT. As protein: CASSDNRPRTDTQYF.

The rearrangement links TRBV5-1 to TRBJ2-2; D ambiguous. The CDR3 is made up of 16 amino acids. Germline lookup yields CDR1 SGHRS and CDR2 YFSETQ. Trimming took off 0 bases at V and 0 bases at J, with 9 bases between the two ends. The CDR3 nucleotides are TGCGCCAGCAGCTTGGGGCGTACTACGAACACCGGGGAGCTGTTTTTT. Encoded protein: CASSLGRTTNTGELFF.

J is TRBJ2-1 and V is TRBV6-6, with TRBD2 identical over 7 bases. Per the germline V gene, CDR1 is MNHNY and CDR2 is SVGAGI (reference sequence). With V trimmed by 2 bases and J by 8 bases, 0 bases remained unmatched. The CDR3 length is 12 residues. The CDR3 loop is CASSYAGDEQFF. As DNA, the CDR3 is TGTGCCAGCAGTTACGCGGGGGATGAGCAGTTCTTC.

The rearrangement links TRBV27 to TRBJ2-3; D not resolved. CDR1 is MNHEY, CDR2 SMNVEV, per germline (reference sequence). The CDR3 is made up of 13 amino acids. Deletions cut 3 bases from V and 1 base from J, with 5 bases between. This CDR3 is CASSFRGTDTQYF. Written as DNA, the CDR3 is TGTGCCAGCAGTTTCCGAGGCACAGATACGCAGTATTTT.

The rearrangement joins TRBV5-5 to TRBJ2-3; a possible D gene is TRBD1 (6 bases). This CDR3 region has 14 residues. Deletions cut 1 base from V and 3 bases from J, with 9 bases between. Germline values: CDR1 SGHKS, CDR2 YYEKEE (reference sequence). DNA of the CDR3: TGTGCCAGCAGCTTGTTGCAGGGGACAGATACGCAGTATTTT. Its protein is CASSLLQGTDTQYF.

The chain is built from TRBV19 and TRBJ2-2, with D perhaps TRBD2 (6 bases). The V and J ends lost 10 bases and 1 base respectively, with 22 bases between them. The CDR3 length is 17 residues. The germline gives CDR1 LNHDA, CDR2 SQIVND (reference sequence). This chain's CDR3 is CAIGSITLGGNTGELFF. As DNA, the CDR3 is TGTGCCATCGGGTCAATAACCTTGGGAGGGAACACCGGGGAGCTGTTTTTT.

The rearrangement joins TRBV6-5 to TRBJ1-5; 7 bases are a match to TRBD1. CDR3 length: 15 amino acids. Looked up from germline, CDR1 is MNHEY and CDR2 is SVGAGI. J was trimmed by 7 bases and V by 6 bases; bases with no gene match: 12. The CDR3 coding sequence is TGTGCCAGCAGCACGACAGGGACATTGGGGCAGCCCCAGCATTTT. Protein product: CASSTTGTLGQPQHF.

The rearrangement joins TRBV5-3 to TRBJ2-1; 10 nucleotides align to TRBD2. Being an ORF, TRBV5-3 has a function that is uncertain. Trimming at V came to 3 bases and at J to 5 bases, leaving 20 bases not matched to a gene. This CDR3 comprises 20 residues. DNA for the CDR3: TGTGCCAGAAGCTCCCACAACGAAGTCAGCGGGGGGGATTCGGACAATGAGCAGTTCTTC. The encoded protein is CARSSHNEVSGGDSDNEQFF.

V is TRBV14 and J is TRBJ2-5; unclear D gene. This CDR3 has 10 residues. V was shortened by 4 bases and J by 5 bases, with 2 bases between the two germline ends. Germline CDR1 SGHDN, CDR2 FVKESK. CDR3 amino acids: CASSPETQYF. CDR3 DNA sequence: TGTGCCAGCAGCCCGGAGACCCAGTACTTC.

This chain links TRBV2 with TRBJ1-1; unclear D gene. With 4 bases removed from V and 8 bases from J, the gap between germline ends came to 17 bases. Germline CDR1 is SNHLY and CDR2 is FYNNEI. The CDR3 sequence is 14 residues long. Written as DNA, the CDR3 is TGTGCCAGCAGTGTTATCGGTTCGAGAGGCGAAGCTTTCTTT. It yields the protein CASSVIGSRGEAFF.

The chain carries TRBV7-2 and TRBJ1-2; 11 bases are a match to TRBD1. Trimming took 5 bases from V and 7 from J; bases not matched to a gene: 6. In germline, CDR1 is SGHTA, CDR2 FQGNSA. This CDR3 has 14 residues. CDR3 nucleotide sequence: TGTGCCAGCAGCCCGGACAGGGGGCTAGTTGGCTACACCTTC. Translating gives CASSPDRGLVGYTF.

The chain is built from TRBV24-1 and TRBJ1-2; TRBD1 might be the D (5 bases). Per the germline V gene, CDR1 is KGHDR and CDR2 is SFDVKD. V lost 4 bases, J lost 5 bases, and 16 bases lay in between. CDR3 length equals 15 residues. Here the CDR3 reads CATSDQRDSSYGYTF. The CDR3 nucleotides are TGTGCCACCAGTGACCAGCGGGACTCTTCTTATGGCTACACCTTC.

This rearrangement joins TRBV6-5 to TRBJ1-1; the D gene is possibly TRBD1 (5 bases). The germline V gene encodes CDR1 MNHEY and CDR2 SVGAGI. Trimming stripped 4 bases from V and 1 base from J, with 16 bases between. The CDR3 is 16 residues long. The DNA for the CDR3 is TGTGCCAGCAGTTCTGGGGGGTTATCGGGGAACACTGAAGCTTTCTTT. This codes for CASSSGGLSGNTEAFF.

The count of this clone is one. The genes are TRBV4-1 and TRBJ2-1; 14 nucleotides agree with TRBD2. The germline gives CDR1 MGHRA, CDR2 YSYEKL. The trim removed 0 bases at V and 12 bases at J, leaving 10 bases unmatched. The CDR3 consists of 17 residues. In DNA, the CDR3 is TGCGCCAGCAGCCAAGATCCGACTAGCGGGGGGGCGATCGGGCAGTTCTTC. It encodes CASSQDPTSGGAIGQFF.

This chain uses TRBV7-3 with TRBJ2-6, with 9 bases identical to TRBD1. The trim removed 4 bases at V and 3 bases at J, leaving 10 bases unmatched. CDR1 SGHTA and CDR2 FQGTGA come from the germline V gene. The CDR3 is made up of 18 amino acids. CDR3 in DNA: TGTGCCAGCAGCTCACCGGGACAGGGTGTTTTTGGGGCCAACGTCCTGACTTTC. Translating gives CASSSPGQGVFGANVLTF.

The J gene is TRBJ1-3, the V gene TRBV7-8; unclear D gene. The germline V gene has CDR1 SGHVS and CDR2 FQNEAQ. V was trimmed by 5 bases and J by 4 bases, leaving 18 bases between them. This CDR3 is 16 amino acids long. This CDR3 reads CASSPSEQIPGNTIYF. The CDR3 DNA reads TGTGCCAGCAGCCCCTCGGAGCAGATACCAGGAAACACCATATATTTT.